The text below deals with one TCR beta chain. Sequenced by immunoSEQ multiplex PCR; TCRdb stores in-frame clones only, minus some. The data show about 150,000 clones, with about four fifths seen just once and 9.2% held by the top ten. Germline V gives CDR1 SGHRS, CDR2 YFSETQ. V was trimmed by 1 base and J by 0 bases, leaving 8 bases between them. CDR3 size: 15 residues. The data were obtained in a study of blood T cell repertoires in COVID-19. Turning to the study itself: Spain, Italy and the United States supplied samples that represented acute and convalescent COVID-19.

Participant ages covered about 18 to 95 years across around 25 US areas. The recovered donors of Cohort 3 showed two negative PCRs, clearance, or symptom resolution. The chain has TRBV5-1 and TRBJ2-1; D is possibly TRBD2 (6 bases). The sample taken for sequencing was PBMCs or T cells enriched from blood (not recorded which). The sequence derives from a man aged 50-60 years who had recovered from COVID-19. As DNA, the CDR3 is TGCGCCAGCAGCTTGCCTAGCGACTCCTACAATGAGCAGTTCTTC. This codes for CASSLPSDSYNEQFF.